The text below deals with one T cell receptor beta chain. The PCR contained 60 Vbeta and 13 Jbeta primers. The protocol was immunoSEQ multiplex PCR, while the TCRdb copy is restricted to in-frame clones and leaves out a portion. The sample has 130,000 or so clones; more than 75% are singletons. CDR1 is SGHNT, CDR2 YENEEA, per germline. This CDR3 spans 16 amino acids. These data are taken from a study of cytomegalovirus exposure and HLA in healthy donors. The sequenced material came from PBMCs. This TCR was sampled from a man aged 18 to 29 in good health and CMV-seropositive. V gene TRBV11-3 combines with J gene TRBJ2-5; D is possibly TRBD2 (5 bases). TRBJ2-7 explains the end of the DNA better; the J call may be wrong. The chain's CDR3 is CASSTPHRDLTYEQYF. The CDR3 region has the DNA TGTGCCAGCAGCACCCCTCACCGGGATCTGACCTACGAGCAGTACTTC.